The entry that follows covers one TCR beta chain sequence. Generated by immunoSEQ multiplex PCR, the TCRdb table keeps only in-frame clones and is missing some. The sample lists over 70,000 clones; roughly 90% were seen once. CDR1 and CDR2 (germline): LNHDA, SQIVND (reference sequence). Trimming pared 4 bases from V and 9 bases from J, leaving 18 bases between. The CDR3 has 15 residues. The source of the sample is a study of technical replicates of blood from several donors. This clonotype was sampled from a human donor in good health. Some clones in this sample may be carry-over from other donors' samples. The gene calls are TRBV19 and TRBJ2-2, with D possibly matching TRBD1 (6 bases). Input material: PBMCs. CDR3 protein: CASSTDSSRTWELFF. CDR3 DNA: TGTGCCAGTAGTACGGACAGTAGTCGAACTTGGGAGCTGTTTTTT.